This paragraph covers one T cell receptor beta chain sequence. Using MiXCR, TCRdb reanalyzed the PCR reads. The repertoire holds approximately 14,000 clones, with 29% as singletons. The sample is drawn from a study of metastatic and nonmetastatic thyroid tumors. The germline V and J ends were trimmed by 3 bases and 7 bases, with 10 bases remaining between them. CDR1 DFQATT and CDR2 SNEGSKA come from the germline V gene (reference sequence). This CDR3 comprises 11 residues. None of the patients had undergone any treatment ahead of thyroid surgery. The chain combines TRBV20-1 with TRBJ2-7, with D possibly matching TRBD1 (5 bases). The sequence was collected from a female donor with papillary thyroid cancer or a benign thyroid nodule (not recorded which). Some clones in this sample may be carry-over from other donors' samples. The sequenced sample was blood. The chain's CDR3 is CSARGPQEQYF. Here the CDR3 DNA reads TGCAGTGCTAGGGGGCCTCAGGAGCAGTACTTC.